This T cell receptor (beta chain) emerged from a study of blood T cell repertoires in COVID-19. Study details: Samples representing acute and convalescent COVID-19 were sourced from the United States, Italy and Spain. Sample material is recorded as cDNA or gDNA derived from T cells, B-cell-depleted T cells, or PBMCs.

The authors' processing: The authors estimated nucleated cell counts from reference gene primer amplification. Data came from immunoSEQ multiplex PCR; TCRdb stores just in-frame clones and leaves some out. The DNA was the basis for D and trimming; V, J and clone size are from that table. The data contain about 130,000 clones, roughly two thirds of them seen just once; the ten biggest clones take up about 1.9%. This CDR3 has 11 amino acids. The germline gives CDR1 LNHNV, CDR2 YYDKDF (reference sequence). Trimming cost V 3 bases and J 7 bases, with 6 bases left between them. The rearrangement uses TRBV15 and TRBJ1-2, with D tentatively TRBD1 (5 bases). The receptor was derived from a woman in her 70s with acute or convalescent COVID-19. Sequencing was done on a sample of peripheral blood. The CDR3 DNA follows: TGTGCCACCAGCAGGGGGGGTGGCTACACCTTC. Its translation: CATSRGGGYTF.